This entry describes one T cell receptor beta chain. Germline lookup yields CDR1 SGHRS and CDR2 YFSETQ. The CDR3 runs to 19 residues. The V segment lost 0 bases and the J segment 1 base; nucleotides outside the gene matches: 5. In the original processing: Reference gene primer amplification gave nucleated cell count estimates. Profiling relied on immunoSEQ multiplex PCR, and the TCRdb table lists in-frame clones only, not all of them. V and J calls and clone size are given by that table; D and trimming were obtained from the DNA. The repertoire holds nearly 300,000 clones, with roughly 83% as singletons. The source of the sample is a study of blood T cell repertoires in COVID-19. Across the whole study: The samples span acute and convalescent COVID-19 from the United States, Italy and Spain. PBMCs, B-cell-depleted T cells, or T cells were the source of the cDNA or gDNA that made up the material.

Seattle patients were enrolled while actively infected and followed longitudinally. This chain joins TRBV5-1 and TRBJ2-2, with 14 bases fitting TRBD2. The sequenced sample was peripheral blood. The sequence derives from a human donor with COVID-19, enrolled during active disease. The donor label of this sample is uncertain. The CDR3 here is CASSLAPGTSGGNTGELFF. For the CDR3, the DNA is TGCGCCAGCAGCTTGGCCCCCGGGACTAGCGGGGGGAACACCGGGGAGCTGTTTTTT.